The 3 T cell receptor beta chains given below trace back to one sample, sequenced in a study of T-cell memory formation after mild COVID-19 (TCRdb year 2021). The protocol used for the library was 5' RACE. The sample was run on an Illumina NovaSeq 6000. TCRdb ran its own pipeline on the public reads, namely fastp trimming at Q25 and MiXCR clone calling, and kept in-frame beta chains. Here each entry gathers all rows of one CDR3 protein and keeps the most common genes and DNA. The sample profile shows about 560,000 distinct CDR3 sequences; about a fifth of them were found once. The ten largest clones take up 7.5% to 9.5% of the sample. What was sequenced was PBMCs or a T cell subset sorted from them (not recorded which). The receptors stem from an adult woman who had mild COVID-19 (a few samples of this study predate the infection). The sample titles of this study are shuffled in the database, so cell type and time point are left out; the donor was told from shared clones.

V is TRBV20-1 and J is TRBJ1-1, with D possibly TRBD1 on 6 matching bases. Germline-derived CDR1 and CDR2 are DFQATT and SNEGSKA (reference sequence). This CDR3 contains 16 residues. V was clipped by 1 base and J by 4 bases, with 19 bases between them. In nucleotides, the CDR3 is TGCAGTGCTAGAGCAGAGTACACAGGGCGGAGCACTGAAGCTTTCTTT. This sequence encodes CSARAEYTGRSTEAFF.

This clonotype was seen only a few times. One end of the junction does not line up with germline, which may come from a read error. The chain recombines TRBV29-1 with TRBJ2-1; D gene ambiguous. Per germline, CDR1 SQVTM and CDR2 ANQGSEA. The CDR3 is made up of 11 amino acids. The chain's CDR3 is CSVVDGAPLLF. The CDR3 DNA is TGCAGCGTTGTAGATGGAGCTCCCTTACTCTTC.

This clonotype has more than one count but fewer than ten. The CDR3 sequence: CSAIGQGRLQQNEQFF. The CDR3 DNA sequence: TGCAGTGCTATAGGACAGGGGAGACTCCAGCAAAATGAGCAGTTCTTC. J is TRBJ2-1 and V is TRBV20-1; TRBD1 agrees at 9 bases. Losses at the gene ends were 4 bases for V and 7 bases for J; bases not matched to a gene: 14. This CDR3 has 16 amino acids. Germline assignment: CDR1 DFQATT and CDR2 SNEGSKA (reference sequence).